This TCR beta chain was identified in a study of blood T cell repertoires in COVID-19. Looking at the study overall: T cells, B-cell-depleted T cells, or PBMCs provided the cDNA or gDNA that served as material.

Original analysis: Amplification with reference gene primers provided the estimates of nucleated cell counts. Measured with immunoSEQ multiplex PCR; TCRdb has only the in-frame clones, and not every one. That table furnishes V, J and clone size, whereas the DNA furnished D and trimming. The sample contains a few hundred thousand clones, around 78% of which appear only once. The CDR3 is made up of 15 amino acids. Germline loops: CDR1 MNHEY, CDR2 SMNVEV (reference sequence). Trimming cost V 1 base and J 10 bases, with 14 bases left between them. This clonotype originated in a man aged 55 to 70 who had recovered from COVID-19. The gene calls are TRBV27 and TRBJ1-6; possibly TRBD1 for D (6 bases). Sequencing was carried out using peripheral blood. The CDR3 loop reads CASSLWGWGQSPLHF. The CDR3 nucleotides are TGTGCCAGCAGTTTATGGGGGTGGGGGCAATCACCCCTCCACTTT.